This T cell receptor beta chain was documented in a study of cytomegalovirus exposure and HLA in healthy donors. Whole-study findings and limits: In vitro testing confirmed a few CMV-associated chains as specific for CMV antigens.

J gave up 5 bases and V 6 bases, and 8 bases lay outside the gene matches. The CDR3 contains 14 residues. Germline values: CDR1 LNHDA, CDR2 SQIVND (reference sequence). PCR primers comprised 60 Vbeta and 13 Jbeta primers. TCRdb keeps only in-frame clones here, not all; method: immunoSEQ multiplex PCR. The sample holds over 95,000 clones, over 65% seen once. A remark on this clone: Its antigen is unidentified.

The sequenced sample was PBMCs. The receptor comes from a female donor in good health and CMV-seronegative. V gene TRBV19 combines with J gene TRBJ2-5, with 8 positions matching TRBD1. The CDR3 bases are TGTGCCAGTAGCGGACAGGGAATTCGGGAGACCCAGTACTTC. This gives the protein CASSGQGIRETQYF.